These 21 T cell receptor beta chains originate from one sample sequenced in a study of cytomegalovirus exposure and HLA in healthy donors. 13 Jbeta primers and 60 Vbeta primers were used for the PCR. The data were produced by immunoSEQ multiplex PCR, yet TCRdb's version contains in-frame clones alone and is incomplete. The sample yields roughly 72,000 clones, 60% to 80% seen once. Sequenced input: PBMCs. The receptors originated from a woman aged 40 to 50 in good health and CMV-seropositive.

The chain employs TRBV5-1 and TRBJ2-2; unclear D gene. Germline V CDR1 and CDR2: SGHRS, YFSETQ. Trimming took off 5 bases at V and 6 bases at J, with 14 bases between the two ends. CDR3 length: 14 residues. The CDR3 DNA sequence: TGCGCCAGCAGTTCCGTCCCTGGCCCCGGGGAGCTGTTTTTT. Translating gives CASSSVPGPGELFF.

Turning to this clone: The same CDR3 can be traced to other DNA sequences in this sample. The rearrangement links TRBV14 to TRBJ2-7; D gene unclear. The CDR3 length is 11 residues. Germline V gene data show CDR1 as SGHDN and CDR2 as FVKESK. Trimming removed 3 bases at V and 4 bases at J, with 4 bases between. CDR3 coding DNA: TGTGCCAGCAGCCAGCGATACGAGCAGTACTTC. It specifies CASSQRYEQYF.

V is TRBV7-9 and J is TRBJ1-2; D not resolved. The germline V gene has CDR1 SEHNR and CDR2 FQNEAQ (reference sequence). The V and J ends lost 1 base and 3 bases respectively, with 9 bases between them. This CDR3 spans 14 amino acids. CDR3 bases: TGTGCCAGCAGCTTAGTTGGCGGCGACTATGGCTACACCTTC. Translating gives CASSLVGGDYGYTF.

A single count supports this clone. This chain links TRBV4-1 with TRBJ2-7; D is ambiguous. V shed 0 bases and J shed 1 base, with 4 bases lying between them. The CDR3 sequence is 13 residues long. CDR1 and CDR2 from the germline V gene are MGHRA and YSYEKL. CDR3 nucleotides: TGCGCCAGCAGCCAAGATGAGTCCTACGAGCAGTACTTC. Its protein is CASSQDESYEQYF.

This clone showed up just a few times. V is TRBV29-1 and J is TRBJ1-4; D not resolved. Germline assignment: CDR1 SQVTM and CDR2 ANQGSEA. The length of the CDR3 is 13 residues. Trimming stripped 7 bases from V and 14 bases from J, with 23 bases between. In DNA form, the CDR3 reads TGCAGCGCCGAAGTCACATTACAAGGCGGGCTGTTTTTT. This codes for CSAEVTLQGGLFF.

The chain has TRBV7-8 and TRBJ1-1; D not certain. Trimming shortened V by 6 bases and J by 6 bases, and 11 bases separated the two germline ends. The CDR3 length is 12 residues. Germline V gives CDR1 SGHVS, CDR2 FQNEAQ. CDR3 DNA sequence: TGTGCCAGCAGGCCCTTCAGTTCTGAAGCTTTCTTT. Protein product: CASRPFSSEAFF.

This chain joins TRBV6-1 and TRBJ1-1; 9 nucleotides agree with TRBD1. Germline V CDR1 and CDR2: MNHNS, SASEGT. Trimming cost V 3 bases and J 5 bases; bases outside gene matches: 7. This CDR3 contains 15 residues. CDR3 in amino acids: CASSDGDRERTEAFF. The CDR3 nucleotides are TGTGCCAGCAGTGACGGGGACAGGGAGAGGACTGAAGCTTTCTTT.

The rearrangement joins TRBV10-3 to TRBJ2-7, with D perhaps assigned TRBD1 or TRBD2 (5 bases each). Trimming took 6 bases from V and 9 from J, leaving 18 bases between them. Per the germline V gene, CDR1 is ENHRY and CDR2 is SYGVKD. The CDR3 extends over 13 amino acids. The DNA for the CDR3 is TGTGCCATCAGAGAGGGGTCTGGTGGAGTGCAGTACTTC. It is translated as CAIREGSGGVQYF.

The chain joins TRBV6-1 to TRBJ1-1; perhaps TRBD1 as D (5 bases). Germline V gene sequence: CDR1 MNHNS, CDR2 SASEGT. This CDR3 comprises 14 residues. V lost 4 bases, J lost 1 base, and 10 bases lay in between. The CDR3 loop is CASSAKTGNTEAFF. CDR3 DNA sequence: TGTGCCAGCAGTGCTAAAACAGGGAACACTGAAGCTTTCTTT.

This clone was detected only a few times. This chain joins TRBV2 and TRBJ2-1; TRBD2 matches 10 bases. CDR1 SNHLY and CDR2 FYNNEI come from the germline V gene. With V trimmed by 8 bases and J by 10 bases, 11 bases remained unmatched. This CDR3 comprises 14 residues. The DNA for the CDR3 is TGTGCCAGCTCGAGGCTAGCGGGAGCATACGAGCAGTTCTTC. The encoded protein is CASSRLAGAYEQFF.

V is TRBV5-1 and J is TRBJ2-7; a weak D match, TRBD2 (6 bases). Germline V gene lookup returns CDR1 SGHRS and CDR2 YFSETQ. Between the trimmed V and J ends, which lost 2 bases and 1 base, there was a span of 13 bases. The CDR3 consists of 15 residues. The CDR3 bases are TGCGCCAGCAGCTTCGGGGGATCCAGATCCTACGAGCAGTACTTC. Its protein product is CASSFGGSRSYEQYF.

CDR3 sequence reads: CASSGGLRGNTIYF. The CDR3 DNA follows: TGTGCCAGTAGTGGGGGACTCCGGGGAAACACCATATATTTT. V gene TRBV19 combines with J gene TRBJ1-3; tentative D call: TRBD1 (5 bases). This CDR3 spans 14 amino acids. The germline V gene has CDR1 LNHDA and CDR2 SQIVND (reference sequence). V was clipped by 5 bases and J by 4 bases, with 12 bases between them.

The genes are TRBV5-1 and TRBJ2-7; TRBD1 agrees at 8 bases. The CDR3 is made up of 17 amino acids. Unmatched junction bases numbered 18, after V lost 4 bases and J lost 6 bases. Germline V gives CDR1 SGHRS, CDR2 YFSETQ. CDR3 loop: CASSRGLAGTGLFEQYF. DNA of the CDR3: TGCGCCAGCAGCCGGGGGTTAGCTGGGACAGGTCTCTTCGAGCAGTACTTC.

The table lists this clone with a few counts. This chain uses TRBV5-1 with TRBJ1-3, with D uncertain. The CDR3 covers 15 residues. CDR1 is SGHRS, CDR2 YFSETQ, per germline. Trimming pared 0 bases from V and 1 base from J, leaving 8 bases between. This CDR3 reads CASSLDGQSGNTIYF. CDR3 nucleotide sequence: TGCGCCAGCAGCTTGGACGGTCAATCTGGAAACACCATATATTTT. The full variable domain, with the rest looked up from reference TRBV5-1 and TRBJ1-3, is KAGVTQTPRYLIKTRGQQVTLSCSPISGHRSVSWYQQTPGQGLQFLFEYFSETQRNKGNFPGRFSGRQFSNSRSEMNVSTLELGDSALYLCASSLDGQSGNTIYFGEGSWLTVV.

The chain couples TRBV5-1 to TRBJ1-6, with D perhaps TRBD1 (6 bases). V lost 4 bases and J 4 bases, leaving 9 bases between the germline ends. Germline CDR1 is SGHRS and CDR2 is YFSETQ. CDR3 length: 14 amino acids. The CDR3 region is CASSNGQYNSPLHF. The CDR3 nucleotides are TGCGCCAGCAGCAATGGACAGTATAATTCACCCCTCCACTTT. Filled out from reference TRBV5-1 and TRBJ1-6, the complete variable domain reads KAGVTQTPRYLIKTRGQQVTLSCSPISGHRSVSWYQQTPGQGLQFLFEYFSETQRNKGNFPGRFSGRQFSNSRSEMNVSTLELGDSALYLCASSNGQYNSPLHFGNGTRLTVT.

The rearrangement joins TRBV7-9 to TRBJ2-3; TRBD2 agrees at 11 bases. CDR3 length equals 15 residues. Germline CDR1 SEHNR, CDR2 FQNEAQ (reference sequence). With V trimmed by 6 bases and J by 5 bases, 7 bases remained unmatched. The CDR3 loop reads CASRVTSGRVDTQYF. Here the CDR3 DNA reads TGTGCCAGCAGAGTAACTAGCGGGAGAGTAGATACGCAGTATTTT.

The V and J genes are TRBV21-1 and TRBJ1-5. TRBV21-1 is tagged as a pseudogene. CDR3 length equals 13 residues. CDR3 sequence (DNA): TGTGCCAGCGCGGGATATCGCAATCAGCCCCAGCATTTT. This sequence encodes CASAGYRNQPQHF.

The chain recombines TRBV30 with TRBJ2-1; D not certain. This CDR3 is built from 13 residues. Germline loops: CDR1 GTSNPN, CDR2 SVGIG (reference sequence). V gave up 0 bases and J gave up 13 bases, with 16 bases separating them. The DNA of the CDR3 is TGTGCCTGGAGTGTACGAAAGACAAGTAGTCAGTTCTTC. Translating it yields CAWSVRKTSSQFF.

Here the CDR3 reads CATGVGPTDTQYF. DNA of the CDR3: TGTGCCACCGGAGTGGGGCCCACAGATACGCAGTATTTT. The gene calls are TRBV15 and TRBJ2-3; tentatively, D is TRBD1 (5 bases). Germline lookup yields CDR1 LNHNV and CDR2 YYDKDF (reference sequence). This CDR3 region has 13 residues. Trimming pared 8 bases from V and 2 bases from J, leaving 11 bases between.

The V call is TRBV30, the J call TRBJ1-1, with D possibly being TRBD1 (5 bases). Looked up from germline, CDR1 is GTSNPN and CDR2 is SVGIG (reference sequence). The CDR3 length is 15 residues. Between the trimmed V and J ends, which lost 5 bases and 1 base, there was a span of 17 bases. The DNA for the CDR3 is TGTGCCTGGGTCCCGCGTCGGGGGGGGAACACTGAAGCTTTCTTT. It encodes CAWVPRRGGNTEAFF.

This chain joins TRBV6-1 and TRBJ1-1; tentative D call: TRBD1 (5 bases). Germline loops: CDR1 MNHNS, CDR2 SASEGT. The germline V and J ends were trimmed by 7 bases and 7 bases, with 10 bases remaining between them. This CDR3 region has 11 residues. The CDR3 reads CASKFDSEAFF. Here the CDR3 DNA reads TGTGCCAGCAAATTTGACAGTGAAGCTTTCTTT.